Presented here are 8 T cell receptor beta chains from one specimen sequenced in a study of blood T cell repertoires in COVID-19. Measured with immunoSEQ multiplex PCR; TCRdb has only the in-frame clones, and not every one. The sample has 35,000 to 40,000 clones; around four fifths are singletons. The sequenced sample was peripheral blood. Receptors were obtained from a middle-aged man with active COVID-19.

The V gene is TRBV10-3, the J gene TRBJ1-5, with 11 bases identical to TRBD1. With 10 bases clipped from V and 7 bases from J, the junction kept 9 bases outside the gene matches. The V gene's germline CDR1 is ENHRY and CDR2 SYGVKD. The CDR3 has 14 residues. CDR3 nucleotides: TGTGCCACCCAAGGACAGGGGGCCGGGCAGCCCCAGCATTTT. It translates to CATQGQGAGQPQHF.

This CDR3 is CATSDSAGGEVNEKLFF. CDR3 bases: TGTGCCACCAGTGATTCCGCCGGGGGGGAGGTCAATGAAAAACTGTTTTTT. The chain combines TRBV24-1 with TRBJ1-4, with TRBD1 as a possible D gene (5 bases). With 2 bases removed from V and 5 bases from J, the gap between germline ends came to 17 bases. The CDR3 covers 17 residues. Germline V gene lookup returns CDR1 KGHDR and CDR2 SFDVKD.

This clone was seen only once. This rearrangement joins TRBV6-5 to TRBJ2-1, with 8 bases matching TRBD2. V lost 0 bases and J lost 8; bases outside the gene matches: 9. CDR3 size: 16 residues. Germline V gives CDR1 MNHEY, CDR2 SVGAGI. The DNA of the CDR3 is TGTGCCAGCAGTTACTCCCCGGGGGGGCCGGGCGATGAGCAGTTCTTC. This sequence encodes CASSYSPGGPGDEQFF.

The chain joins TRBV28 to TRBJ1-6; TRBD1 aligns across 7 bases. The junction had 10 bases not matched to a gene; V was cut back by 7 bases and J by 10 bases. Germline V CDR1 and CDR2: MDHEN, SYDVKM. CDR3 length: 14 residues. CDR3 bases: TGTGCCAGCACCCTGGGACAGTCGAGATCACCCCTCCACTTT. It yields the protein CASTLGQSRSPLHF.

The chain joins TRBV27 to TRBJ2-7; 9 bases line up with TRBD2. Per germline, CDR1 MNHEY and CDR2 SMNVEV (reference sequence). The CDR3 has 14 residues. Trimming took 5 bases from V and 7 from J; bases not matched to a gene: 9. The CDR3 DNA reads as TGTGCCAGCAGTCCTAGCGGGGCGGTCGTAGAGCAGTACTTC. Amino acid sequence: CASSPSGAVVEQYF.

The rearrangement links TRBV6-6 to TRBJ2-7; D ambiguous. From germline, CDR1 is MNHNY and CDR2 SVGAGI (reference sequence). V gave up 8 bases and J gave up 2 bases, with 10 bases separating them. The CDR3 extends over 12 amino acids. The CDR3 DNA sequence: TGTGCCAGCGCCGGTCAAACCTACGAGCAGTACTTC. Translated: CASAGQTYEQYF.

The rearrangement uses TRBV5-1 and TRBJ2-5, with TRBD2 matching 8 bases. The V and J ends lost 2 bases and 4 bases, in that order; junction bases with no gene match: 7. Germline CDR1 SGHRS, CDR2 YFSETQ. This CDR3 has 15 amino acids. The CDR3 loop reads CASSFQGREGETQYF. The DNA for the CDR3 is TGCGCCAGCAGCTTCCAGGGACGGGAGGGAGAGACCCAGTACTTC.

The chain joins TRBV10-2 to TRBJ2-1, with TRBD2 matching 8 bases. Germline CDR1 is WSHSY and CDR2 is SAAADI. The CDR3 has 15 residues. J gave up 7 bases and V 8 bases, and 13 bases lay outside the gene matches. CDR3 nucleotide sequence: TGCGCCAGCTGGGATTCCGGGGGGGCCGGGAATGAGCAGTTCTTC. The encoded protein is CASWDSGGAGNEQFF.